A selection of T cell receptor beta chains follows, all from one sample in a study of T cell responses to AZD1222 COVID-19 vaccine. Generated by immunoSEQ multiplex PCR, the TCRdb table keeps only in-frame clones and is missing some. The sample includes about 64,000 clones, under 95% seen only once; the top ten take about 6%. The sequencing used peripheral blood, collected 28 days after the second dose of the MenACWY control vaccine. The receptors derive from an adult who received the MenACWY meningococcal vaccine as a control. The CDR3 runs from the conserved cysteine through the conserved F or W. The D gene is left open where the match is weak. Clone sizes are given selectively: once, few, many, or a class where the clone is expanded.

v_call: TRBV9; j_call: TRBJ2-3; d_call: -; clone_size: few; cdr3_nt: TGTGCCAGCAGCGTAGCTAGCCCAGATACGCAGTATTTT; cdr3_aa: CASSVASPDTQYF
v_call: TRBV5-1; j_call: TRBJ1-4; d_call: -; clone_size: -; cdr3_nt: TGCGCCAGCAGCTTGGTCGGGGACCTCGTCGTTCCAAAACTGTTTTTT; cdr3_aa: CASSLVGDLVVPKLFF
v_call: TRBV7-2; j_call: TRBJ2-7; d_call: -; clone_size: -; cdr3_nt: TGTGCCAGCAGCTCGGGACTTCAAAGGGAGCAGTACTTC; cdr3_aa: CASSSGLQREQYF
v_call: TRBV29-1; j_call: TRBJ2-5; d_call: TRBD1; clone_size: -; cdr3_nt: TGCAGCGTTGAAATTATGTCGGGGCTAGGGGGCATCGAGACCCAGTACTTC; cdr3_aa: CSVEIMSGLGGIETQYF
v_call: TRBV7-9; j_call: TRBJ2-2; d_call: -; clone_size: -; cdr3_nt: TGTGCCAGCAGCTTTGAGAACACCGGGGAGCTGTTTTTT; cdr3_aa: CASSFENTGELFF
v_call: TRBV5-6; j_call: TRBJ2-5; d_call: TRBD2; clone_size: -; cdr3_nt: TGTGCCAGCACCCCCGGCGGGGGGTTGGGGGAGACCCAGTACTTC; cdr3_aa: CASTPGGGLGETQYF
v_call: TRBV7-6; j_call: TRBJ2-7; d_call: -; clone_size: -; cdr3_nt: TGTGCCAGCAGCCCCCTGGATGAGCAGTACTTC; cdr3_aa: CASSPLDEQYF
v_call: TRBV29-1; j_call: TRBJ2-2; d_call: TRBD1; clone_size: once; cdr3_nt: TGCAGCGTTCCACAGGGGGCTTTCACCGGGGAGCTGTTTTTT; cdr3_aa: CSVPQGAFTGELFF
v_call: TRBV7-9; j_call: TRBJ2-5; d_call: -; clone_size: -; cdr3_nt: TGTGCCAGCAGTCCAGGACCCGAAGAGACCCAGTACTTC; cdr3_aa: CASSPGPEETQYF
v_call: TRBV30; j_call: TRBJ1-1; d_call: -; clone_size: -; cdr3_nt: TGTGCCTGGAAAGGGTGGGACACTGAAGCTTTCTTT; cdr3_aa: CAWKGWDTEAFF
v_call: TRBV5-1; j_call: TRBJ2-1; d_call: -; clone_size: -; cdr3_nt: TGCGCCAGCAGCCCCCGGGCAGGATCGGCCCACGTAGAGCAGTTCTTC; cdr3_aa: CASSPRAGSAHVEQFF
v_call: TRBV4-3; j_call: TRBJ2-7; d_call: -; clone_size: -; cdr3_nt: TGCGCCAGCAGCCAAGATCAGGAGAAGGTCTACGAGCAGTACTTC; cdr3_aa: CASSQDQEKVYEQYF
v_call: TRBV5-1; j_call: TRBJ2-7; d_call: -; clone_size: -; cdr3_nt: TGCGCCAGCAGCCCCACGGGGGACTACGAGCAGTACTTC; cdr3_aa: CASSPTGDYEQYF
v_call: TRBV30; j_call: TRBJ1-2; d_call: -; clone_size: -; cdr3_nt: TGTGCCTGGAGTGTACAGGGTGGCTACACCTTC; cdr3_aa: CAWSVQGGYTF
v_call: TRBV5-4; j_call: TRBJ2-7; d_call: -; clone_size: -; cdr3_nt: TGTGCCAGCAGTTGGCAGGGAGAGTTCTACGAGCAGTACTTC; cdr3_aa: CASSWQGEFYEQYF
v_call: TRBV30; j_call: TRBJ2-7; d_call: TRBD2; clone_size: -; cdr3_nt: TGTGCCTGGAGGGTAGCGGGAGGGCCGGGGGAGCAGTACTTC; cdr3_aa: CAWRVAGGPGEQYF
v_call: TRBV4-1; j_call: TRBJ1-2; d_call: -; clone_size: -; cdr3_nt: TGCGCCAGCAGCCAAGATGGGGCGACCTATGGCTACACCTTC; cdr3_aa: CASSQDGATYGYTF
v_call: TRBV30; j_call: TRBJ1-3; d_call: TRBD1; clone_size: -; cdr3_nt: TGTGCCTGGGGGACAGGGTTGCTAAACACCATATATTTT; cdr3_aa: CAWGTGLLNTIYF
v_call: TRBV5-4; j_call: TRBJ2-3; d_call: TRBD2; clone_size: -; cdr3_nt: TGTGCCAGCAGCTTGACGGGAGGGATCACAGATACGCAGTATTTT; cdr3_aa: CASSLTGGITDTQYF
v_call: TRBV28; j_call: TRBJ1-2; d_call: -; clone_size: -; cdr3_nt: TGTGCCAGCAGTTTTGGGCAGGCGCAAGGCACCTTC; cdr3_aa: CASSFGQAQGTF
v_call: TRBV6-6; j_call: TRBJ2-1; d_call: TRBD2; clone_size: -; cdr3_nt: TGTGCCAGCAGTCTAACTAGCGCTTCACAGGAGCAGTTCTTC; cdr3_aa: CASSLTSASQEQFF
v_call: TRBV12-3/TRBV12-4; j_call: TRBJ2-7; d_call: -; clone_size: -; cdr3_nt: TGTGCCAGCAGTCTCGCGGAGTCCGCGCAGTACTTC; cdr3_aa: CASSLAESAQYF
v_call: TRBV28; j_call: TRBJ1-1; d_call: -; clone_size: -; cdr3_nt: TGTGCCAGCAGTTTTTTCGGGGGGGAGAACACTGAAGCTTTCTTT; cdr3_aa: CASSFFGGENTEAFF
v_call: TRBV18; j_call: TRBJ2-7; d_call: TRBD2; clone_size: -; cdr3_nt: TGTGCCAGCTCACCATCCAGCGGGAGTTCATCCCCCGAGCAGTACTTC; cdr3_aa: CASSPSSGSSSPEQYF
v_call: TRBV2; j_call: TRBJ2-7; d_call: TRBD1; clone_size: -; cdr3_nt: TGTGCCAGCCAGGACAGGGGGAGTTCCTACGAGCAGTACTTC; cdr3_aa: CASQDRGSSYEQYF
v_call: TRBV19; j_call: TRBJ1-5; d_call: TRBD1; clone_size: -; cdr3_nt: TGTGCCAGTAGTTTTCGACAGGGGTTATATCAGCCCCAGCATTTT; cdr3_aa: CASSFRQGLYQPQHF
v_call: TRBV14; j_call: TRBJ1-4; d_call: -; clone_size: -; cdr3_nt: TGTGCCAGCAGCGGCGTTGGGGCAACTAATGAAAAACTGTTTTTT; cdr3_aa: CASSGVGATNEKLFF
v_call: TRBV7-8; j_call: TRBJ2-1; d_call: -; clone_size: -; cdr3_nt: TGTGCCAGCAGCTTAGTTGGGGCCAGCTCCTACAATGAGCAGTTCTTC; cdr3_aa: CASSLVGASSYNEQFF
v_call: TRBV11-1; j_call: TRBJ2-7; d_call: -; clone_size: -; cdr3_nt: TGTGCCAGCAGCCGAAGAGTAGCGGGACAGTCCTACGAGCAGTACTTC; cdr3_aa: CASSRRVAGQSYEQYF
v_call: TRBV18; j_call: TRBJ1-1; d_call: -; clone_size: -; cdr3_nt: TGTGCCAGCTCACCTGGCTCGATGAGCACTGAAGCTTTCTTT; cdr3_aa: CASSPGSMSTEAFF
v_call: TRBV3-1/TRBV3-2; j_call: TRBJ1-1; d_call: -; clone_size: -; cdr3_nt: TGTGCCAGCAGCCAGGGGGTAGCCGGCACTGAAGCTTTCTTT; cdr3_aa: CASSQGVAGTEAFF
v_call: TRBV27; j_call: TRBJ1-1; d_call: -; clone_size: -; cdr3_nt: TGTGCCAGCAGTTTATCTGTTGAACAGGACACTGAAGCTTTCTTT; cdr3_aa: CASSLSVEQDTEAFF
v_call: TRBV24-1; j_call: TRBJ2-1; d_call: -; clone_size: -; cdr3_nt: TGTGCCACCAGTGATTCGCGGAACGATGAGCAGTTCTTC; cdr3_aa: CATSDSRNDEQFF
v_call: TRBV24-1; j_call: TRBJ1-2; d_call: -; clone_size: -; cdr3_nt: TGTGCCACCAGTGATCCCCGGACTGCAAACTATGGCTACACCTTC; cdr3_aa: CATSDPRTANYGYTF
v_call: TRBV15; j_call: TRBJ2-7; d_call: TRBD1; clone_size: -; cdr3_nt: TGTGCCACCAGCACCACAGGGGGCTACGAGCAGTACTTC; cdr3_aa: CATSTTGGYEQYF
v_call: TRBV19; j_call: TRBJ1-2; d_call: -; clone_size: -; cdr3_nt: TGTGCCAGTAGTGTTTCGACAGCCGCCAACTATGGCTACACCTTC; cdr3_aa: CASSVSTAANYGYTF
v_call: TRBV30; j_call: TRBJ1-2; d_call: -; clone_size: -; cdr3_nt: TGTGCCTGGAACTTGAGGGAGGGCTATGGCTACACCTTC; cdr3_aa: CAWNLREGYGYTF
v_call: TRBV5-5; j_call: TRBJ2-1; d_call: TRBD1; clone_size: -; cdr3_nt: TGTGCCAGCAGCTTGGGACAGGGCAATGAGCAGTTCTTC; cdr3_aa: CASSLGQGNEQFF
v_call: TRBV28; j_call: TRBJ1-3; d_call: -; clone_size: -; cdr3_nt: TGTGCCAGCAGTTTTTCGACGGGCACCATATATTTT; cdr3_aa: CASSFSTGTIYF
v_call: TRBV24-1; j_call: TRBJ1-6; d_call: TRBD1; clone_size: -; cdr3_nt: TGTGCCTTCCCTCTGGACAGGTCGAATTCACCCCTCCACTTT; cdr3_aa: CAFPLDRSNSPLHF
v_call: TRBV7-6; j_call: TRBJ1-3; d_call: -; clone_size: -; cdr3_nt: TGTGCCAGCAGCTTAGGGACATCTGGAAACACCATATATTTT; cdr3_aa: CASSLGTSGNTIYF
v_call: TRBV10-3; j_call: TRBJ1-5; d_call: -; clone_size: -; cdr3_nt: TGTGCCATCAGTGCAGCGACAAATCAGCCCCAGCATTTT; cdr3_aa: CAISAATNQPQHF
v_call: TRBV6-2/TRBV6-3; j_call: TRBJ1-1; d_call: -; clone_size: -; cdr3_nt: TGTGCCAGCAGTTCTGCACCCCGCGAGGCTGAAGCTTTCTTT; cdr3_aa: CASSSAPREAEAFF
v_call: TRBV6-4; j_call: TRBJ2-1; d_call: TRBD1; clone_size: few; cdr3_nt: TGTGCCAGCAGCGGGACAGGGGGCACCGATGAGCAGTTCTTC; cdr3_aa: CASSGTGGTDEQFF
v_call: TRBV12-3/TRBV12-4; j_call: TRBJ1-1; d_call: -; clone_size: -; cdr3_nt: TGTGCCAGCAGTTTCCTCCCGGGCACTGAAGCTTTCTTT; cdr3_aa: CASSFLPGTEAFF
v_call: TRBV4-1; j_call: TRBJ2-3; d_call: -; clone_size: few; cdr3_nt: TGCGCCAGCAGCCTCCTGCGGAGCGGGAGCACAGATACGCAGTATTTT; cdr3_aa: CASSLLRSGSTDTQYF
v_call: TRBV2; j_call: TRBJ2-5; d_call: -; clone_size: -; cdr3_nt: TGTGCCAGCAGTGGACGTGGGGTGGTGGGAGAGACCCAGTACTTC; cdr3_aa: CASSGRGVVGETQYF
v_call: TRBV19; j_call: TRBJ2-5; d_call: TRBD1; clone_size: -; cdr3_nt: TGTGCCAGTAGCCCCCAGAGGACAGGGCTTGAGACCCAGTACTTC; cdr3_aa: CASSPQRTGLETQYF
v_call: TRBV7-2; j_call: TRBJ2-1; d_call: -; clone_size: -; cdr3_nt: TGTGCCAGCAGCTTAGCGCGGAACCCGACTGAGCAGTTCTTC; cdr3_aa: CASSLARNPTEQFF
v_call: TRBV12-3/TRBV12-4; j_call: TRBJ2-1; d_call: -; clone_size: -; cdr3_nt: TGTGCCAGCACCACCTACAATGAGCAGTTCTTC; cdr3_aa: CASTTYNEQFF
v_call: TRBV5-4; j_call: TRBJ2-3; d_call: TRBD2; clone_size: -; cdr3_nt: TGTGCCAGCAGCTTGGGGGTTGCGGGGGCAGATACGCAGTATTTT; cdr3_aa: CASSLGVAGADTQYF
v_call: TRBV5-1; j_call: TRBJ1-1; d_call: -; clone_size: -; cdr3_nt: TGCGCCAGCAGCGTGGACCGCTACGAGCGTTTCTTT; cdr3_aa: CASSVDRYERFF
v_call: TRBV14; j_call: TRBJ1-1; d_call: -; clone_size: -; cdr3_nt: TGTGCCAGCAGCCAAGAGGTGAACACTGAAGCTTTCTTT; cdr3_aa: CASSQEVNTEAFF
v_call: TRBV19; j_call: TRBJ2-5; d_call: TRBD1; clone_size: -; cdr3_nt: TGTGCCAGTAGATTGGACAGGGGGCGGACCCAGTACTTC; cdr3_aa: CASRLDRGRTQYF